This TCR beta chain originates from a study of T cell changes during pregnancy in multiple sclerosis. Sequencing was performed with immunoSEQ multiplex PCR; in TCRdb, only in-frame clones are kept and a portion is missing. The sample records 25,000 to 30,000 clones, about 88% being singletons. The source of this sequence is a female donor with multiple sclerosis, enrolled in a pregnancy study. The sequences come from CD4+ T cells from peripheral blood mononuclear cells, collected in the second trimester of pregnancy.

In DNA form, the CDR3 reads TGTGCCAGTAGTATAGACCAACAAGCTAACTATGGCTACACCTTC. Translating gives CASSIDQQANYGYTF. The genes are TRBV19 and TRBJ1-2; D is unresolved. The germline V gene has CDR1 LNHDA and CDR2 SQIVND (reference sequence). This CDR3 is 15 amino acids long. Deletions cut 0 bases from V and 0 bases from J, with 8 bases between.